The 22 T cell receptor beta chains below all came from one sample that was sequenced in a study of PD-L1 blockade in urothelial cancer. TCRdb's table, derived via immunoSEQ multiplex PCR, lists solely in-frame clones and lacks some. The sample lists under 70,000 clones; 75% to 90% were seen once. The time point denotes: pretreatment peripheral blood. The sequencing here drew on PBMCs, taken around atezolizumab (anti-PD-L1) treatment. Receptor source: a man aged 65 to 79 with urothelial cancer.

This clone was found many times. The chain uses TRBV5-1 and TRBJ1-3; D not certain. The CDR3 spans 13 residues. Germline-derived CDR1 and CDR2 are SGHRS and YFSETQ. The ends were cut back, 4 bases at V and 0 bases at J, with 5 bases in the middle. DNA of the CDR3: TGCGCCAGCAGCCCTAGCTCTGGAAACACCATATATTTT. Amino acid sequence: CASSPSSGNTIYF.

The chain is built from TRBV19 and TRBJ2-3, with 9 bases identical to TRBD2. The J segment lost 6 bases and the V segment lost 5 bases, leaving 3 bases of the junction unmatched. Germline CDR1 LNHDA, CDR2 SQIVND (reference sequence). This CDR3 has 13 amino acids. The CDR3 nucleotides are TGTGCCAGTAGTCCCCTAGCGGGGGATACGCAGTATTTT. Translation: CASSPLAGDTQYF.

The V and J genes are TRBV6-4 and TRBJ1-1, with 7 bases aligning to TRBD1. The CDR3 is made up of 14 amino acids. The germline V gene has CDR1 MRHNA and CDR2 SNTAGT. The V and J ends lost 6 bases and 1 base, in that order; junction bases with no gene match: 5. For the CDR3, the DNA is TGTGCCAGCAGCGCACAGGGGCGGAACACTGAAGCTTTCTTT. Protein: CASSAQGRNTEAFF.

Remarks on this clone: In the same sample, other DNA sequences code for this CDR3. The rearrangement links TRBV6-1 to TRBJ1-4; 8 bases map to TRBD1. Germline V CDR1 and CDR2: MNHNS, SASEGT. This CDR3 is built from 13 residues. V was pared by 11 bases and J by 8 bases, with 10 bases of the junction left unmatched. Here the CDR3 reads CAVQGTGTEKLFF. The CDR3 DNA reads TGTGCCGTCCAAGGGACAGGAACCGAAAAACTGTTTTTT.

The J gene is TRBJ2-1, the V gene TRBV11-1; no reliable D call. Germline assignment: CDR1 SGHAT and CDR2 FQDESV (reference sequence). This CDR3 comprises 14 residues. Trimming stripped 7 bases from V and 5 bases from J, with 15 bases between. CDR3 DNA sequence: TGTGCCAGCACCCCCCAGCCAGGTAACAATGAGCAGTTCTTC. Translation: CASTPQPGNNEQFF.

CDR3 DNA: TGTGCCAGCAGTGAAGCCCATCCACGGCAGCCCCAGCATTTT. Its translation: CASSEAHPRQPQHF. V gene TRBV6-1 combines with J gene TRBJ1-5; no firm D call. Trimming removed 0 bases at V and 7 bases at J, with 10 bases between. Per the germline V gene, CDR1 is MNHNS and CDR2 is SASEGT. The CDR3 has 14 amino acids.

This clone appeared a few times. The J gene is TRBJ1-1, the V gene TRBV5-1; D not resolved. V was cut by 0 bases and J by 1 base, with 10 bases left in between. There are 15 residues in the CDR3. Looked up from germline, CDR1 is SGHRS and CDR2 is YFSETQ. CDR3 amino acids: CASSLARGSNTEAFF. CDR3 DNA sequence: TGCGCCAGCAGCTTGGCTCGGGGATCGAACACTGAAGCTTTCTTT.

The chain employs TRBV4-2 and TRBJ1-1; perhaps TRBD1 as D (6 bases). Trimming cost V 1 base and J 5 bases, with 14 bases left between them. Per the germline V gene, CDR1 is LGHNA and CDR2 is YNFKEQ. This CDR3 comprises 15 residues. DNA of the CDR3: TGTGCCAGCAGCCAAGGGCGGGGGGCCGGGACTGAAGCTTTCTTT. It translates to CASSQGRGAGTEAFF.

This chain links TRBV9 with TRBJ2-5; TRBD2 matches at 10 bases. V dropped 1 base and J dropped 5; count of bases not matched to a gene: 5. This CDR3 is 15 amino acids long. Germline V gene sequence: CDR1 SGDLS, CDR2 YYNGEE. Written as DNA, the CDR3 is TGTGCCAGCAGCGTATCTAGCGGGGGTAGGGAGACCCAGTACTTC. Protein: CASSVSSGGRETQYF.

This chain joins TRBV11-1 and TRBJ2-1; 11 bases line up with TRBD2. The CDR3 extends over 15 amino acids. Trimming took 4 bases from V and 7 from J; bases not matched to a gene: 6. CDR1 is SGHAT, CDR2 FQDESV, per germline (reference sequence). CDR3 in DNA: TGTGCCAGCAGCTCCCGGGTAGCGGGAGGGAATGAGCAGTTCTTC. Translation gives CASSSRVAGGNEQFF.

The chain couples TRBV11-2 to TRBJ2-3; 10 bases are a match to TRBD2. Germline values: CDR1 SGHAT, CDR2 FQNNGV. With V trimmed by 6 bases and J by 6 bases, 6 bases remained unmatched. The CDR3 extends over 14 amino acids. The CDR3 loop reads CASRRTSGTDTQYF. The CDR3 DNA follows: TGTGCCAGCAGACGAACTAGCGGGACGGATACGCAGTATTTT.

V usage is TRBV9 and J usage is TRBJ1-4, with D possibly matching TRBD1 (5 bases). Germline lookup yields CDR1 SGDLS and CDR2 YYNGEE. The V and J ends lost 3 bases and 5 bases respectively, with 11 bases between them. The CDR3 runs to 14 residues. The CDR3 region is CASSATAGNEKLFF. The CDR3 bases are TGTGCCAGCAGCGCGACAGCGGGGAATGAAAAACTGTTTTTT.

The rearrangement joins TRBV6-6 to TRBJ1-5; no clear D gene. Germline-derived CDR1 and CDR2 are MNHNY and SVGAGI (reference sequence). The CDR3 loop spans 15 amino acids. The V end lost 5 bases, the J end lost 0 bases, and 11 bases lay between the germline ends. The CDR3 DNA reads TGTGCCAGCAGTCCTGGGCAGGATAGCAATCAGCCCCAGCATTTT. Protein sequence: CASSPGQDSNQPQHF.

The CDR3 reads CASSVAWRDYGYTF. CDR3 DNA sequence: TGTGCCAGCAGCGTGGCCTGGCGGGACTATGGCTACACCTTC. This chain joins TRBV9 and TRBJ1-2; D is unresolved. The CDR3 is 14 amino acids. Germline CDR1 is SGDLS and CDR2 is YYNGEE. The V gene lost 2 bases and the J gene lost 3 bases, with 11 bases spanning the gap. Combining the CDR3 with reference TRBV9 and TRBJ1-2 gives the whole variable domain DSGVTQTPKHLITATGQRVTLRCSPRSGDLSVYWYQQSLDQGLQFLIQYYNGEERAKGNILERFSAQQFPDLHSELNLSSLELGDSALYFCASSVAWRDYGYTFGSGTRLTVV.

The J gene is TRBJ2-3, the V gene TRBV2; 10 nucleotides line up with TRBD2. The V and J ends lost 3 bases and 4 bases, in that order; junction bases with no gene match: 4. The CDR3 sequence is 15 residues long. Germline CDR1 is SNHLY and CDR2 is FYNNEI. CDR3 sequence: CASSETSGPSDTQYF. The DNA for the CDR3 is TGTGCCAGCAGTGAGACTAGCGGGCCGTCAGATACGCAGTATTTT.

This clone was found once. The chain is built from TRBV5-6 and TRBJ1-5, with D hard to call. This CDR3 is 14 amino acids long. Deletions cut 3 bases from V and 7 bases from J, with 14 bases between. CDR1 and CDR2 from the germline V gene are SGHDT and YYEEEE. CDR3 nucleotide sequence: TGTGCCAGCAGCTCCGGACCCACGGGGCAGCCCCAGCATTTT. This encodes CASSSGPTGQPQHF. Variable domain in full (rest from reference TRBV5-6 and TRBJ1-5): DAGVTQSPTHLIKTRGQQVTLRCSPKSGHDTVSWYQQALGQGPQFIFQYYEEEERQRGNFPDRFSGHQFPNYSSELNVNALLLGDSALYLCASSSGPTGQPQHFGDGTRLSIL.

The chain combines TRBV14 with TRBJ2-1; a weak D match, TRBD1 (6 bases). There are 14 residues in the CDR3. V gave up 1 base and J gave up 4 bases, with 8 bases separating them. Germline V gives CDR1 SGHDN, CDR2 FVKESK. CDR3 loop: CASSQAQGYNEQFF. The CDR3 region has the DNA TGTGCCAGCAGCCAAGCCCAGGGGTACAATGAGCAGTTCTTC.

The chain links TRBV7-2 to TRBJ2-1; D might be TRBD2 (6 bases). CDR1 is SGHTA, CDR2 FQGNSA, per germline. The CDR3 has 15 residues. Trimming shortened V by 5 bases and J by 0 bases, and 11 bases separated the two germline ends. DNA of the CDR3: TGTGCCAGCAGCCTTAGCGGATTCTCCTACAATGAGCAGTTCTTC. Protein product: CASSLSGFSYNEQFF.

V and J are TRBV19 and TRBJ1-1, with D possibly matching TRBD1 (6 bases). CDR3 length: 13 residues. The germline gives CDR1 LNHDA, CDR2 SQIVND (reference sequence). Trimming took 9 bases from V and 1 from J, leaving 12 bases between them. The DNA for the CDR3 is TGTGCCAGCTCCGGGACACAGAACACTGAAGCTTTCTTT. Its translation: CASSGTQNTEAFF.

The J gene is TRBJ1-1, the V gene TRBV7-2; unclear D gene. The CDR3 has 13 amino acids. Germline CDR1 is SGHTA and CDR2 is FQGNSA. V lost 0 bases to trimming and J lost 1 base, with 3 bases between them. DNA for the CDR3: TGTGCCAGCAGCTTAGCGGCGAACACTGAAGCTTTCTTT. Protein: CASSLAANTEAFF.

This rearrangement joins TRBV28 to TRBJ2-7; D may be TRBD1 (8 bases). V dropped 6 bases and J dropped 1 base, with 16 bases sitting between them. The CDR3 consists of 15 residues. The V gene's germline CDR1 is MDHEN and CDR2 SYDVKM. In DNA, the CDR3 is TGTGCCAGCAGCTCAACAGGGGGGGGATCCTACGAGCAGTACTTC. This sequence encodes CASSSTGGGSYEQYF.

V gene TRBV30 combines with J gene TRBJ2-2, with a possible D match to TRBD1 (6 bases). Trimming pared 1 base from V and 5 bases from J, leaving 8 bases between. Germline V lookup: CDR1 GTSNPN, CDR2 SVGIG (reference sequence). This CDR3 spans 13 amino acids. The CDR3 loop reads CAWSAQGTGELFF. The DNA of the CDR3 is TGTGCCTGGAGTGCCCAGGGGACCGGGGAGCTGTTTTTT.